The 26 T cell receptor beta chains below were found in one sample sequenced in a study of vaccination effects on CD4 cells after COVID-19. The assay was immunoSEQ multiplex PCR, and TCRdb's table has in-frame clones only and misses some. This table has 65,000 or so clones, 76% appearing once. Ahead of sequencing, the ViraFEST assay grew antigen-specific CD4+ T cells using viral peptide pools. It was after nine to ten days of culture that CD4+ T cells were isolated. Having tested negative for nucleocapsid antibodies, the vaccine recipients showed no prior SARS-CoV-2 infection. Antigen specificity for these receptors is unknown. Source: CD4+ T cells from PBMCs cultured with HCoV-NL63 spike peptides, taken before COVID-19 vaccination. Receptors were obtained from a human donor who received a COVID-19 vaccine.

This clone was found once. J is TRBJ2-5 and V is TRBV5-1; no definite D call. V lost 5 bases and J lost 5, with 16 bases in between. Germline values: CDR1 SGHRS, CDR2 YFSETQ. The CDR3 consists of 14 residues. The chain's CDR3 is CASRIDVSLETQYF. The CDR3 DNA reads as TGCGCCAGCAGAATAGATGTTTCGTTGGAGACCCAGTACTTC.

This rearrangement joins TRBV12-3 or TRBV12-4 to TRBJ2-7; possibly TRBD2 for D (6 bases). Trimming shortened V by 5 bases and J by 4 bases, and 6 bases separated the two germline ends. This CDR3 has 11 residues. As DNA, the CDR3 is TGTGCCAGCAGTCGGGGGTACGAGCAGTACGTC. It translates to CASSRGYEQYV.

This chain connects TRBV7-6 to TRBJ2-1; D is unclear. Trimming removed 0 bases at V and 4 bases at J, with 10 bases between. Germline V gives CDR1 SGHVS, CDR2 FNYEAQ. The CDR3 has 15 amino acids. The DNA of the CDR3 is TGTGCCAGCAGCTTAGCGACGACCGATTACAATGAGCAGTTCTTC. Residues: CASSLATTDYNEQFF.

V gene TRBV25-1 combines with J gene TRBJ1-6, with D possibly TRBD1 on 6 matching bases. This CDR3 comprises 15 residues. The V end lost 3 bases, the J end lost 10 bases, and 16 bases lay between the germline ends. Germline V CDR1 and CDR2: MGHDK, SYGVNS. The DNA of the CDR3 is TGTGCCAGCAGTGACCCCGGACAGCCTAGCTCACCCCTCCACTTT. Translating gives CASSDPGQPSSPLHF.

The chain joins TRBV21-1 to TRBJ2-5; the DNA was not used to check the table's D call, TRBD1. TRBV21-1 is tagged as a pseudogene. The length of the CDR3 is 16 residues. The CDR3 spells CASSKGEGACQETQYF. CDR3 DNA: TGTGCCAGCAGCAAAGGTGAGGGGGCTTGCCAAGAGACCCAGTACTTC.

The CDR3 reads CASTGGETQYF. In nucleotides, the CDR3 is TGTGCCAGCACTGGGGGAGAGACCCAGTACTTC. This chain links TRBV6-6 with TRBJ2-5; either TRBD1 or TRBD2 may supply D (5 bases each). CDR3 size: 11 residues. V was pared by 7 bases and J by 4 bases, with 7 bases between. The V gene's germline CDR1 is MNHNY and CDR2 SVGAGI (reference sequence).

The rearrangement uses TRBV3-1 (or the pseudogene TRBV3-2) and TRBJ2-1; 9 bases are a match to TRBD1. There are 13 residues in the CDR3. The junction had 2 bases not matched to a gene; V was cut back by 4 bases and J by 7 bases. Germline CDR1 LGHDT, CDR2 YNNKEL (reference sequence). This CDR3 is CASSRTGVNEQFF. Written as DNA, the CDR3 is TGTGCCAGCAGCCGGACAGGGGTGAATGAGCAGTTCTTC.

This sequence joins TRBV3-1 (or the pseudogene TRBV3-2) and TRBJ2-1, with 12 bases that match TRBD2. V lost 6 bases to trimming and J lost 4 bases; unmatched junction nucleotides: 10. Germline lookup yields CDR1 LGHDT and CDR2 YNNKEL (reference sequence). The CDR3 contains 17 residues. The CDR3 reads CASRGLSTSGGYNEQFF. CDR3 coding DNA: TGTGCCAGCAGGGGCCTTTCTACTAGCGGGGGGTACAATGAGCAGTTCTTC.

The chain has TRBV5-5 and TRBJ1-2; D unresolved. The CDR3 extends over 15 amino acids. Germline CDR1 SGHKS, CDR2 YYEKEE (reference sequence). V dropped 0 bases and J dropped 2 bases, with 11 bases sitting between them. The CDR3 DNA follows: TGTGCCAGCAGCTTGGCCGTTGGGGAAAACTATGGCTACACCTTC. Translation: CASSLAVGENYGYTF.

The chain employs TRBV9 and TRBJ2-5, with D uncertain. Germline CDR1 and CDR2: SGDLS and YYNGEE. The CDR3 loop spans 14 amino acids. V was trimmed by 0 bases and J by 1 base, leaving 7 bases between them. CDR3 sequence reads: CASSVDHGQETQYF. For the CDR3, the DNA is TGTGCCAGCAGCGTAGACCACGGCCAAGAGACCCAGTACTTC.

V and J are TRBV5-6 and TRBJ1-2; 8 nucleotides agree with TRBD1. V gave up 7 bases and J gave up 2 bases; unmatched junction bases: 4. CDR3 size: 13 residues. Germline V lookup: CDR1 SGHDT, CDR2 YYEEEE. CDR3 sequence: CASQDRDNYGYTF. CDR3 nucleotides: TGTGCCAGCCAGGACAGGGACAACTATGGCTACACCTTC. The entire variable domain, with the rest obtained from reference TRBV5-6 and TRBJ1-2, is as follows: DAGVTQSPTHLIKTRGQQVTLRCSPKSGHDTVSWYQQALGQGPQFIFQYYEEEERQRGNFPDRFSGHQFPNYSSELNVNALLLGDSALYLCASQDRDNYGYTFGSGTRLTVV.

The J gene is TRBJ2-2, the V gene TRBV18; 12 nucleotides line up with TRBD2. This CDR3 region has 18 residues. V lost 0 bases, J lost 4 bases, and 6 bases stayed unmatched. Germline CDR1 reads KGHSH; CDR2 reads LQKENI. The DNA of the CDR3 is TGTGCCAGCTCACCACCGATACTAGCGGGGGGACCCACCGGGGAGCTGTTTTTT. Its protein is CASSPPILAGGPTGELFF.

V is TRBV20-1 and J is TRBJ1-1; D perhaps matches TRBD1 (5 bases). Germline CDR1 reads DFQATT; CDR2 reads SNEGSKA (reference sequence). This CDR3 is 15 amino acids long. Trimming shortened V by 3 bases and J by 1 base, and 15 bases separated the two germline ends. CDR3 amino acids: CSASSGVGPNTEAFF. The CDR3 coding sequence is TGCAGTGCTAGTTCGGGGGTCGGCCCGAACACTGAAGCTTTCTTT.

A few counts support this clone. The chain combines TRBV7-9 with TRBJ2-5, with TRBD1 as a possible D gene (6 bases). CDR3 length: 14 amino acids. Trimming removed 4 bases at V and 1 base at J, with 10 bases between. CDR1 and CDR2 (germline): SEHNR, FQNEAQ (reference sequence). CDR3 amino acids: CASSSTGTQETQYF. The CDR3 DNA is TGTGCCAGCAGCTCTACAGGGACCCAAGAGACCCAGTACTTC.

The gene calls are TRBV15 and TRBJ1-2; 9 nucleotides match TRBD1. The CDR3 is 15 amino acids. Unmatched junction bases numbered 3, after V lost 2 bases and J lost 2 bases. Germline V gene data show CDR1 as LNHNV and CDR2 as YYDKDF (reference sequence). CDR3 nucleotides: TGTGCCACCAGCAGAAACAGGGGGCCCAACTATGGCTACACCTTC. Its protein is CATSRNRGPNYGYTF.

The V gene is TRBV6-5, the J gene TRBJ1-2; 10 nucleotides agree with TRBD1. V gave up 10 bases and J gave up 0 bases; unmatched junction bases: 5. There are 14 residues in the CDR3. In germline, CDR1 is MNHEY, CDR2 SVGAGI. The CDR3, as DNA: TGTGCCAACCAGACAGGGGGCCCTAACTATGGCTACACCTTC. Translated: CANQTGGPNYGYTF.

The rearrangement joins TRBV5-5 to TRBJ2-7; TRBD1 matches at 7 bases. V trimming: 0 bases; J trimming: 6 bases; junction bases outside the gene matches: 9. Germline CDR1 and CDR2: SGHKS and YYEKEE (reference sequence). This CDR3 spans 15 amino acids. CDR3 in amino acids: CASSLEGTALREQYV. The CDR3 bases are TGTGCCAGCAGCTTGGAGGGGACAGCCCTCCGCGAGCAGTACGTC.

The V and J genes are TRBV7-2 and TRBJ2-1, with D possibly TRBD1 on 6 matching bases. Looked up from germline, CDR1 is SGHTA and CDR2 is FQGNSA. Trimming took off 0 bases at V and 1 base at J, with 10 bases between the two ends. CDR3 length equals 16 residues. This chain's CDR3 is CASSLAGGLSYNEQFF. The DNA of the CDR3 is TGTGCCAGCAGCTTAGCAGGGGGATTATCCTACAATGAGCAGTTCTTC.

The CDR3 protein is CASSLRWTGDNNEQFF. The CDR3, as DNA: TGTGCCAGCAGTTTAAGGTGGACAGGGGACAACAATGAGCAGTTCTTC. This sequence joins TRBV27 and TRBJ2-1; TRBD1 matches at 9 bases. The CDR3 runs 16 residues. Looked up from germline, CDR1 is MNHEY and CDR2 is SMNVEV (reference sequence). Unmatched junction bases numbered 7, after V lost 2 bases and J lost 5 bases.

The chain has TRBV7-9 and TRBJ1-1, with 9 bases that match TRBD1. V lost 5 bases to trimming and J lost 3 bases; unmatched junction nucleotides: 4. CDR3 length equals 14 residues. Germline V gene lookup returns CDR1 SEHNR and CDR2 FQNEAQ (reference sequence). The CDR3 protein is CASSPRTGDTEAFF. The CDR3, as DNA: TGTGCCAGCAGCCCAAGGACAGGGGACACTGAAGCTTTCTTT.

V usage is TRBV5-1 and J usage is TRBJ1-2; 7 bases are a match to TRBD1. The CDR3 is 14 amino acids. Trimming cost V 2 bases and J 4 bases; bases outside gene matches: 5. Germline V gene sequence: CDR1 SGHRS, CDR2 YFSETQ. Written as DNA, the CDR3 is TGCGCCAGCAGCTTCAACCGACAGGGCTATGGCTACACCTTC. Translated, it gives CASSFNRQGYGYTF.

The rearrangement joins TRBV7-9 to TRBJ1-4; 10 bases align to TRBD1. The J segment lost 8 bases and the V segment lost 5 bases, leaving 14 bases of the junction unmatched. The CDR3 has 17 amino acids. Germline V gene sequence: CDR1 SEHNR, CDR2 FQNEAQ (reference sequence). The CDR3 DNA reads TGTGCCAGCAGCCTCAATAAAATTGGACAGGGGGTAGAAAAACTGTTTTTT. This sequence encodes CASSLNKIGQGVEKLFF.

This clone was found a few times. The CDR3 DNA reads as TGTGCCAGCAGCGTAGTGCCCCGACTGGGGTTGGGTGGAAACACCATATATTTT. Protein product: CASSVVPRLGLGGNTIYF. The chain links TRBV9 to TRBJ1-3; D gene uncertain. The V gene lost 0 bases and the J gene lost 3 bases, with 19 bases spanning the gap. CDR3 length: 18 residues. Germline CDR1 reads SGDLS; CDR2 reads YYNGEE.

V usage is TRBV7-2 and J usage is TRBJ2-7, with D perhaps TRBD2 (6 bases). The CDR3 contains 14 residues. Trimming removed 0 bases at V and 6 bases at J, with 12 bases between. Germline V CDR1 and CDR2: SGHTA, FQGNSA. The CDR3 here is CASSLAGGSGEQYV. For the CDR3, the DNA is TGTGCCAGCAGCTTAGCGGGGGGATCCGGCGAGCAGTACGTC.

The V and J genes are TRBV12-5 and TRBJ2-7; the match to TRBD1 covers 10 bases. The CDR3 extends over 16 amino acids. Germline loops: CDR1 LGHNT, CDR2 FRNRAP. With 6 bases clipped from V and 5 bases from J, the junction kept 13 bases outside the gene matches. CDR3 DNA sequence: TGTGCTAGTGGAAGCCCCGACAGGGGGCTACGAGACGAGCAGTACGTC. Translation gives CASGSPDRGLRDEQYV.

The V and J genes are TRBV5-8 and TRBJ2-2; the match to TRBD1 covers 7 bases. This CDR3 comprises 13 residues. Per germline, CDR1 SGHTS and CDR2 YDEGEE. Trimming took 4 bases from V and 6 from J; bases not matched to a gene: 3. This CDR3 reads CASSLDRAGELFF. CDR3 nucleotide sequence: TGTGCCAGCAGCCTCGACAGGGCCGGGGAGCTGTTTTTT.